The 5 T cell receptor beta chains below come from one sample, sequenced in a study of T-cell reconstitution after alpha-beta-depleted transplantation in children. Researchers prepared the TCRbeta library using unique molecular identifiers, the study reports. TCRdb used MiXCR to reprocess the PCR reads, holding one entry per CDR3 protein. The table records tens of thousands of distinct CDR3 sequences, 4.9% of them present only once. The input for sequencing was PBMCs, mostly from graft donor cells, taken 180 days after TCRalphabeta/CD19-depleted stem cell transplant. These receptor sequences come from a boy younger than two who had a stem cell transplant for acute myeloid leukemia, so the T cells may come from the graft donor.

This clonotype was observed many times. V usage is TRBV18 and J usage is TRBJ2-1; perhaps TRBD1 as D (6 bases). CDR1 and CDR2 from the germline V gene are KGHSH and LQKENI. This CDR3 has 16 residues. Trimming removed 3 bases at V and 3 bases at J, with 15 bases between. CDR3 in DNA: TGTGCCAGCTCACCGTCAGGGGTAAGGAGCTACAATGAGCAGTTCTTC. This gives the protein CASSPSGVRSYNEQFF.

Many counts were recorded for this clonotype. The V and J genes are TRBV11-2 and TRBJ1-2, with no clear D. The germline V gene encodes CDR1 SGHAT and CDR2 FQNNGV. V lost 4 bases and J lost 4, with 13 bases in between. The CDR3 runs to 14 residues. CDR3 sequence (DNA): TGTGCCAGCAGCTCAATCCAGGACCTCTATGGCTACACCTTC. Its translation: CASSSIQDLYGYTF.

This clonotype has ten or more counts. This chain connects TRBV12-3 or TRBV12-4 to TRBJ2-2; no clear D. V lost 3 bases and J 0 bases, leaving 11 bases between the germline ends. This CDR3 region has 16 residues. DNA of the CDR3: TGTGCCAGCAGTTTTAAGTACGGCTCGAACACCGGGGAGCTGTTTTTT. Encoded protein: CASSFKYGSNTGELFF.

This clonotype is medium-sized (0.01 to 0.1%). V usage is TRBV10-3 and J usage is TRBJ2-2; D possibly uses TRBD1 or TRBD2 (5 bases each). The V gene's germline CDR1 is ENHRY and CDR2 SYGVKD. Trimming shortened V by 4 bases and J by 7 bases, and 7 bases separated the two germline ends. This CDR3 has 12 residues. The CDR3 region is CAISVGRGELFF. For the CDR3, the DNA is TGTGCCATCAGTGTGGGACGCGGGGAGCTGTTTTTT.

At least ten counts were recorded for this clonotype. This sequence joins TRBV5-4 and TRBJ2-3; D gene ambiguous. The germline CDR1 and CDR2 sequences are SGHNT and YYREEE (reference sequence). CDR3 length equals 15 residues. Trimming cost V 2 bases and J 7 bases, with 17 bases left between them. CDR3 residues: CASSFGEGIPYTQYF. As DNA, the CDR3 is TGTGCCAGCAGCTTTGGGGAAGGAATACCGTATACGCAGTATTTT.